The sequence of this TCR beta chain was determined in a study of OX40 agonist ivuxolimab in advanced cancers. The wider study: Patients undergoing dose escalation presented with hepatocellular carcinoma, melanoma, renal cell or head and neck cancer. Study findings and constraints: Partial responders treated at 0.1-3.0 mg/kg exhibited clonal expansion among the lowest measured.

Blood samples were obtained at baseline, cycle 4 day 1, and cycle 7 day 1. Deletions cut 2 bases from V and 0 bases from J, with 8 bases between. The CDR3 is 14 amino acids. CDR1 and CDR2 (germline): SGDLS, YYNGEE. Details on this clone: Its antigen is not identified.

Libraries were prepared by immunoSEQ multiplex PCR; TCRdb keeps only in-frame clonotypes and omits some of them. Among about 61,000 clones, about nine tenths were seen once, and the ten largest hold about 18%. The receptor comes from an adult with an advanced solid tumor such as melanoma, head and neck, liver or kidney cancer. Sequencing used CD4+ or CD8+ T cells sorted from blood, obtained in a trial of the OX40 agonist ivuxolimab. The chain combines TRBV9 with TRBJ1-1; perhaps TRBD1 as D (5 bases). This CDR3 is CASSVGTVNTEAFF. CDR3 coding DNA: TGTGCCAGCAGCGTTGGGACTGTGAACACTGAAGCTTTCTTT.